The clone carrying this T cell receptor (beta chain) was observed a few times. Its matching antigen is unknown. Germline V CDR1 and CDR2: KGHDR, SFDVKD. This CDR3 contains 13 residues. V shed 9 bases and J 6 bases; nucleotides not matched to a gene: 5. Per the authors' pipeline: Variation in CDR3 across clinicopathological groups served as the basis for constructing a distant-metastasis classifier in papillary thyroid cancer. TCRdb recomputed clones from the PCR reads via MiXCR. These V and J calls are TCRdb output, not the study's own analysis. The sample carries several thousand clones, around 28% recorded once. No patient received treatment before thyroid surgery. This record belongs to a study of metastatic and nonmetastatic thyroid tumors. In the study overall: Repertoires from blood and tumor or nodule tissue of malignant and benign thyroid patients were compared. Study findings and constraints: For both blood and tumor, malignant thyroid tumors reportedly showed significantly higher TCR beta diversity than benign nodules did.

This rearrangement joins TRBV24-1 to TRBJ2-5; 11 bases are shared with TRBD1. The clonotype originates from a female donor with papillary thyroid cancer or a benign thyroid nodule (not recorded which). Some clones in this sample may be carry-over from other donors' samples. The sample comprised adjacent normal tissue. The CDR3 sequence is CATGGQGAKTQYF. In nucleotides, the CDR3 is TGTGCCACCGGAGGACAGGGGGCTAAGACCCAGTACTTC.